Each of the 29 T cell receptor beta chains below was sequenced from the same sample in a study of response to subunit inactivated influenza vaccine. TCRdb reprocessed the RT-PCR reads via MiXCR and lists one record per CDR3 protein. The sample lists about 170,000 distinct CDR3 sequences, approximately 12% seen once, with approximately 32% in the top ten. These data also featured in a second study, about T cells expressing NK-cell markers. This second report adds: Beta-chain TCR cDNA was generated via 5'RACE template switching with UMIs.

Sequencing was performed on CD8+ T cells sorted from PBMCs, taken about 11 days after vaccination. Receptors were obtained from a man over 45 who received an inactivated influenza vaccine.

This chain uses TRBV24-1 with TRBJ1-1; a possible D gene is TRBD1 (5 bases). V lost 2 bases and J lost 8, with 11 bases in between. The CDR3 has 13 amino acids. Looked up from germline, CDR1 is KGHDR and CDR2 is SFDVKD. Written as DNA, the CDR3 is TGTGCCACCAGTGATTGGGGCCAAGGGGAAGCTTTCTTT. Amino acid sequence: CATSDWGQGEAFF.

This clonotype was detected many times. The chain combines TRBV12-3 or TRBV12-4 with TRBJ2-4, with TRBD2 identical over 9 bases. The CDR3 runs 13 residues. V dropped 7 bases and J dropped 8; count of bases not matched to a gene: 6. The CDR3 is CASTFSGSDIQYF. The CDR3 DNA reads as TGTGCCAGCACCTTTAGCGGGAGTGACATTCAGTACTTC.

The CDR3 DNA is TGTGCCAGCAGCCCAAGGGGTTTCAGCTCCTACAATGAGCAGTTCTTC. Its translation is CASSPRGFSSYNEQFF. V is TRBV6-1 and J is TRBJ2-1, with TRBD1 as a possible D gene (5 bases). CDR3 length equals 16 residues. CDR1 is MNHNS and CDR2 is SASEGT in the germline V gene. V was clipped by 6 bases and J by 0 bases, with 15 bases between them.

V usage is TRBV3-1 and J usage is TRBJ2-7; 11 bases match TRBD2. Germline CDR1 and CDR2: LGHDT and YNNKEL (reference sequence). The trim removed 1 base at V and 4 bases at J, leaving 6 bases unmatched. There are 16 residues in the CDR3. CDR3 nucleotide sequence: TGTGCCAGCAGCCAAGGGACTAGCGGGCGACCTTACGAGCAGTACTTC. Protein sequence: CASSQGTSGRPYEQYF.

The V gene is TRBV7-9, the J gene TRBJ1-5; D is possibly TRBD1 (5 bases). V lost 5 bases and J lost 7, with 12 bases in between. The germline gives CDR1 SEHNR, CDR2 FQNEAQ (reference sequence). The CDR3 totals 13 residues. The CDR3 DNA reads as TGTGCCAGCAGCGTACGGGGGGACCAGCCCCAGCATTTT. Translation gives CASSVRGDQPQHF.

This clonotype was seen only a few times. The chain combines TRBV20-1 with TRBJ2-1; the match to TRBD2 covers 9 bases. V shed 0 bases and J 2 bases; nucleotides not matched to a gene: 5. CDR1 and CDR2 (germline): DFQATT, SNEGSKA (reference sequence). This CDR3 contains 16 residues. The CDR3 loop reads CSARDVGGRAYNEQFF. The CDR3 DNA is TGCAGTGCTAGAGATGTTGGCGGGAGGGCCTACAATGAGCAGTTCTTC.

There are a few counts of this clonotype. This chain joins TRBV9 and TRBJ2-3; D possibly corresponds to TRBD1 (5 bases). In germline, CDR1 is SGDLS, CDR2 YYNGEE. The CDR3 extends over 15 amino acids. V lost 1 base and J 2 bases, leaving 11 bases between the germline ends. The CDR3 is CASSVQGAITDTQYF. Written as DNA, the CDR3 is TGTGCCAGCAGCGTACAAGGGGCGATCACAGATACGCAGTATTTT.

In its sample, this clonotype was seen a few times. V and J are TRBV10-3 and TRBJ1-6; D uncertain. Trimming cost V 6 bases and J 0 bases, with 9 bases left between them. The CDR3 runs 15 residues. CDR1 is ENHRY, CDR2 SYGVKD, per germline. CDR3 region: CAIRTESSYNSPLHF. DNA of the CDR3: TGTGCCATCAGAACAGAGAGCTCCTATAATTCACCCCTCCACTTT.

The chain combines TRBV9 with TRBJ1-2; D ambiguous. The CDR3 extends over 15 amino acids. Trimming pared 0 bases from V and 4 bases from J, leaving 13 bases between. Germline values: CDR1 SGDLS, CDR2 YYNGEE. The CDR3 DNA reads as TGTGCCAGCAGCGTAGAGCACAGCTCTGTCTATGGCTACACCTTC. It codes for CASSVEHSSVYGYTF. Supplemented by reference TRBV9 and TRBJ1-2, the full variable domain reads DSGVTQTPKHLITATGQRVTLRCSPRSGDLSVYWYQQSLDQGLQFLIQYYNGEERAKGNILERFSAQQFPDLHSELNLSSLELGDSALYFCASSVEHSSVYGYTFGSGTRLTVV.

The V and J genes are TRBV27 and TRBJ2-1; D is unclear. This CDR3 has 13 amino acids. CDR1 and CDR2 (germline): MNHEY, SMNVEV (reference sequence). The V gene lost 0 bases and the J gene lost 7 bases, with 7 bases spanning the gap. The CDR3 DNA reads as TGTGCCAGCAGTTTATCGTTGGGTAATGAGCAGTTCTTC. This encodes CASSLSLGNEQFF.

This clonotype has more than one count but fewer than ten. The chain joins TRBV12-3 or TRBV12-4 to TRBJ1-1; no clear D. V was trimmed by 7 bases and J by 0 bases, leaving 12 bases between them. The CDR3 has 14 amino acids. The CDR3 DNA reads TGTGCCAGCAACAACCGGCACTTGAACACTGAAGCTTTCTTT. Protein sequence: CASNNRHLNTEAFF.

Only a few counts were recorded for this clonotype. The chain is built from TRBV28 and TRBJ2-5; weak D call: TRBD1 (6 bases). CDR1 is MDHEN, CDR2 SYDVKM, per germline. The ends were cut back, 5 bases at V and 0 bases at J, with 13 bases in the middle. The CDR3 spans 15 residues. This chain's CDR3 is CASSQATGYQETQYF. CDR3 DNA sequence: TGTGCCAGCAGTCAAGCGACAGGATACCAAGAGACCCAGTACTTC.

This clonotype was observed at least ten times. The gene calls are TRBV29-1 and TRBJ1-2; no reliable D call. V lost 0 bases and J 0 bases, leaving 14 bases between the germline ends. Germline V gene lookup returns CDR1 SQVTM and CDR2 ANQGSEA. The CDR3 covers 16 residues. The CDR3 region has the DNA TGCAGCGTTGAAGACCTTCCGAGACAAGCTAACTATGGCTACACCTTC. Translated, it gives CSVEDLPRQANYGYTF.

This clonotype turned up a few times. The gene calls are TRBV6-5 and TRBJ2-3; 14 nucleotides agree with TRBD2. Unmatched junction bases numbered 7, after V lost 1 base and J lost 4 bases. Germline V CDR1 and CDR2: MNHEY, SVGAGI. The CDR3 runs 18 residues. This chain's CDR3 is CASSYWTSGGPRPDTQYF. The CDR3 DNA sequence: TGTGCCAGCAGTTACTGGACTAGCGGGGGGCCACGGCCAGATACGCAGTATTTT.

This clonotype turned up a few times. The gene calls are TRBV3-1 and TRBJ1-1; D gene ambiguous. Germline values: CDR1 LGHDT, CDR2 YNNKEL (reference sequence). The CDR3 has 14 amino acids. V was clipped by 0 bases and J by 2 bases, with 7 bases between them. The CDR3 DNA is TGTGCCAGCAGCCAAGATGCGGGTAACACTGAAGCTTTCTTT. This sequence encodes CASSQDAGNTEAFF.

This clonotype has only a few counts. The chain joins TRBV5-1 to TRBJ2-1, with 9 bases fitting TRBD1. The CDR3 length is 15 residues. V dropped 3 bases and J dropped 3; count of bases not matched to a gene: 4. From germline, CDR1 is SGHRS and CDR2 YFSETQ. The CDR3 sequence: CASSSDRGGYNEQFF. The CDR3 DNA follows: TGCGCCAGCAGCTCCGACAGGGGGGGCTACAATGAGCAGTTCTTC.

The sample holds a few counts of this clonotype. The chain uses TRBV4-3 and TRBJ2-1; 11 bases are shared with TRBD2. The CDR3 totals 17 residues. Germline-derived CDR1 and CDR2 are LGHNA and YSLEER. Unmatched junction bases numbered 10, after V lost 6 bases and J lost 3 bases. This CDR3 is CASRLDVGTSGYNEQFF. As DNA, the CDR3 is TGCGCCAGCAGGCTGGACGTTGGGACTAGCGGCTACAATGAGCAGTTCTTC.

For the CDR3, the DNA is TGTGCCAGCAGCTTATATAGCGGGTTTTACACCTACAATGAGCAGTTCTTC. It specifies CASSLYSGFYTYNEQFF. The J gene is TRBJ2-1, the V gene TRBV7-9; 7 bases agree with TRBD2. Germline CDR1 is SEHNR and CDR2 is FQNEAQ (reference sequence). The CDR3 runs to 17 residues. After removal of 2 bases from V and 2 bases from J, the junction contained 9 bases not matched to a gene.

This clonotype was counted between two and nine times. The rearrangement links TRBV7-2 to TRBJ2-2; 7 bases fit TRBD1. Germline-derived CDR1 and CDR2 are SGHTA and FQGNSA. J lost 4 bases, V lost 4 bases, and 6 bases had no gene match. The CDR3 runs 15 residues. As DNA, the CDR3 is TGTGCCAGCAGCTCTTACGACAGGGTCACCGGGGAGCTGTTTTTT. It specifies CASSSYDRVTGELFF.

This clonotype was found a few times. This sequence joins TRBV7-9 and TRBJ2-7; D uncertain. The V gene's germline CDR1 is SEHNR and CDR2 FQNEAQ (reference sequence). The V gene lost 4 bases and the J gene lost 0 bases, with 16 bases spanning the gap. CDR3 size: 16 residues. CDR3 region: CASSSTTKGDSYEQYF. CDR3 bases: TGTGCCAGCAGCTCCACAACGAAGGGTGACTCCTACGAGCAGTACTTC.

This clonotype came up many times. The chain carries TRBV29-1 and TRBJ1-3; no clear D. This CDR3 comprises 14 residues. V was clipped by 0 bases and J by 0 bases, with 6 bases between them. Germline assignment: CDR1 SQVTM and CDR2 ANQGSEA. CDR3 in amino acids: CSVEDRGSGNTIYF. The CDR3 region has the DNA TGCAGCGTTGAAGATCGAGGCTCTGGAAACACCATATATTTT.

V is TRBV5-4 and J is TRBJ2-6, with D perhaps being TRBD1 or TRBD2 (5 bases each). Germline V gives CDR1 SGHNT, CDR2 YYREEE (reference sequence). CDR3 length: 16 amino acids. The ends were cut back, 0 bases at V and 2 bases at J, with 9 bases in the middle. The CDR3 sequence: CASSLAWGTGANVLTF. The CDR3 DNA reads TGTGCCAGCAGCTTGGCCTGGGGGACTGGGGCCAACGTCCTGACTTTC.

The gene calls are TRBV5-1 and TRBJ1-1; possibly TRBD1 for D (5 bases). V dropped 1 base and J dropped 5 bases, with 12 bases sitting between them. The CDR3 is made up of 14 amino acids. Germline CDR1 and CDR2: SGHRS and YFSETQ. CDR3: CASSLSRGATEAFF. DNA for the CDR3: TGCGCCAGCAGCTTGTCGAGGGGTGCGACTGAAGCTTTCTTT.

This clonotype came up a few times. The CDR3 reads CASSHLRSYEQYF. DNA for the CDR3: TGTGCCAGCAGCCATTTACGAAGCTACGAGCAGTACTTC. The V gene is TRBV13, the J gene TRBJ2-7; no clear D. V was shortened by 5 bases and J by 3 bases, with 11 bases between the two germline ends. The CDR3 sequence is 13 residues long. Looked up from germline, CDR1 is PRHDT and CDR2 is FYEKMQ (reference sequence).

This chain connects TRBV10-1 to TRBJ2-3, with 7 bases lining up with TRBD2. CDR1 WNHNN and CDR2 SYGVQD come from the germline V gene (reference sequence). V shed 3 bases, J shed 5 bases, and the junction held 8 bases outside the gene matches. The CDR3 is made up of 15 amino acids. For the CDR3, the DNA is TGCGCCAGCAGTGACCCCGGACTAGTCGGAGATACGCAGTATTTT. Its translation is CASSDPGLVGDTQYF.

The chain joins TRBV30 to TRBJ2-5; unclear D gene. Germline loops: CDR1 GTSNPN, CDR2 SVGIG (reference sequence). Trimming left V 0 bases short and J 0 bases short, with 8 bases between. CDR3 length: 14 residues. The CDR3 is CAWSVSQNQETQYF. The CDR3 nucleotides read TGTGCCTGGAGTGTATCCCAGAACCAAGAGACCCAGTACTTC.

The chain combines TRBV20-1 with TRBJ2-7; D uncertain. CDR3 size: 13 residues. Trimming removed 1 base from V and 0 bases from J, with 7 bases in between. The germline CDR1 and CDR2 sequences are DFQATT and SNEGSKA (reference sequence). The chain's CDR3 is CSARGRVSYEQYF. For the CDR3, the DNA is TGCAGTGCTAGAGGCAGAGTCTCCTACGAGCAGTACTTC.

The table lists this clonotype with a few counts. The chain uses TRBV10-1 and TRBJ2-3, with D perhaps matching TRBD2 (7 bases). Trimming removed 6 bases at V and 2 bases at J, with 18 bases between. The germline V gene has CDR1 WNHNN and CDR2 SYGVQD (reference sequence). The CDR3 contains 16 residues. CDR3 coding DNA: TGCGCCAGCAGACGAGGGGGGGCGCGGGCCACAGATACGCAGTATTTT. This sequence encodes CASRRGGARATDTQYF.

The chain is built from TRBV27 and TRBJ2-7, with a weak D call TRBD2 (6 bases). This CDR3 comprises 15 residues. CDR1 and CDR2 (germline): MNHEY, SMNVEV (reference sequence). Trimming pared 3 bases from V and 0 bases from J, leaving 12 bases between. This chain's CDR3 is CASSLARGLSYEQYF. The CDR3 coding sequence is TGTGCCAGCAGTTTGGCTCGGGGACTCTCCTACGAGCAGTACTTC.